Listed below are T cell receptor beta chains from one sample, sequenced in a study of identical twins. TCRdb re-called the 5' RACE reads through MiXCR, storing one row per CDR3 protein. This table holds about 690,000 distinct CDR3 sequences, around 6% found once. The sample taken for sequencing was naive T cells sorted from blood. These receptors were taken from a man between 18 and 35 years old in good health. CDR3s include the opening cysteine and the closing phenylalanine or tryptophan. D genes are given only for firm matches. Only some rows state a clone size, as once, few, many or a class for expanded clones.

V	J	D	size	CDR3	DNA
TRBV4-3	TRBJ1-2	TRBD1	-	CASSQDPGQLSYGYTF	TGCGCCAGCAGCCAAGATCCGGGACAGCTCAGCTATGGCTACACCTTC
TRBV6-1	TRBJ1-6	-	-	CASSETQGVALHF	TGTGCCAGCAGTGAAACACAGGGTGTGGCCCTCCACTTT
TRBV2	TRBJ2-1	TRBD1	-	CASSEERGRWDEQFF	TGTGCCAGCAGTGAAGAGAGGGGGCGCTGGGATGAGCAGTTCTTC
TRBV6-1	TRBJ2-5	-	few	CASRRLQETQYF	TGTGCCAGCAGGAGGCTTCAAGAGACCCAGTACTTC
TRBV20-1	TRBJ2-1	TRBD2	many	CSARATSWNEQFF	TGCAGTGCTAGGGCGACTAGCTGGAATGAGCAGTTCTTC
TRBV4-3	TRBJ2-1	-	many	CASSQELSRADEQFF	TGCGCCAGCAGCCAAGAGCTAAGCAGGGCCGATGAGCAGTTCTTC
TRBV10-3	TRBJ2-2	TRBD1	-	CATWDSANTGELFF	TGTGCCACCTGGGACAGCGCGAACACCGGGGAGCTGTTTTTT
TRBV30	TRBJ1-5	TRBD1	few	CAWGRTGVNQPQHF	TGTGCCTGGGGCCGGACAGGGGTCAATCAGCCCCAGCATTTT
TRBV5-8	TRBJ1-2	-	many	CASSLRSGGLHGYTF	TGTGCCAGCAGCTTAAGAAGTGGAGGCCTTCATGGCTACACCTTC
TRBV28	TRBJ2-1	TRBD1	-	CASSFLFGTGPYNEQFF	TGTGCCAGCAGTTTTCTTTTTGGGACAGGACCCTACAATGAGCAGTTCTTC
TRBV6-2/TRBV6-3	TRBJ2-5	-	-	CASDRPGETQYF	TGTGCCAGCGACCGCCCGGGCGAGACCCAGTACTTC
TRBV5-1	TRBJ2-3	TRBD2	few	CASSWSGLAGGGADTQYF	TGCGCCAGCAGCTGGAGCGGCCTAGCGGGAGGTGGGGCAGATACGCAGTATTTT
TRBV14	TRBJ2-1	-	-	CASSQAGRRVGEQFF	TGTGCCAGCAGCCAAGCGGGGAGACGGGTTGGGGAGCAGTTCTTC
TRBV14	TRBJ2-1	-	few	CASSQVRTGGNEQFF	TGTGCCAGCAGCCAAGTTAGAACGGGTGGGAATGAGCAGTTCTTC
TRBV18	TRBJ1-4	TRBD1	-	CASSHQATGHNEKLFF	TGTGCCAGCTCACATCAAGCGACAGGGCATAATGAAAAACTGTTTTTT
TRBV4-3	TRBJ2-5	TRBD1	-	CASSQGTGAHSAETQYF	TGCGCCAGCAGCCAGGGGACAGGGGCCCATTCTGCGGAGACCCAGTACTTC
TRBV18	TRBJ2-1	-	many	CASSPPLVKEKFF	TGTGCCAGCTCACCACCGCTAGTGAAAGAGAAGTTCTTC
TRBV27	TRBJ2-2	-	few	CASSLTGFATGELFF	TGTGCCAGCAGTTTAACAGGTTTCGCCACCGGGGAGCTGTTTTTT
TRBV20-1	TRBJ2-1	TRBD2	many	CSARERVGGTYNEQFF	TGCAGTGCTAGAGAAAGGGTGGGAGGGACTTACAATGAGCAGTTCTTC
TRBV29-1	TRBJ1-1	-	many	CSVYVGGATKIEAFF	TGCAGCGTGTACGTCGGGGGGGCAACCAAAATTGAAGCTTTCTTT